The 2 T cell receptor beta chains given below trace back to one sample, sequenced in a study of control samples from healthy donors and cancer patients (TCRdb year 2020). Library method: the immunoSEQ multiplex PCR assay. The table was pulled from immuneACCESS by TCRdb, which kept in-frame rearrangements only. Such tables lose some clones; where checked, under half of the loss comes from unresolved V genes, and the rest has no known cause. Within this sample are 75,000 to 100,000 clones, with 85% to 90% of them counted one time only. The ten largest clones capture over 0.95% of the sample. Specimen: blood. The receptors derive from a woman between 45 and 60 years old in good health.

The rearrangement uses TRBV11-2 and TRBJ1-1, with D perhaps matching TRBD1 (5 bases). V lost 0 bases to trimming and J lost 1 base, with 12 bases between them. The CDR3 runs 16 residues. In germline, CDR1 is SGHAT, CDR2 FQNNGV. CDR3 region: CASSLDPGSANTEAFF. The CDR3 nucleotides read TGTGCCAGCAGCTTAGACCCAGGGTCGGCGAACACTGAAGCTTTCTTT.

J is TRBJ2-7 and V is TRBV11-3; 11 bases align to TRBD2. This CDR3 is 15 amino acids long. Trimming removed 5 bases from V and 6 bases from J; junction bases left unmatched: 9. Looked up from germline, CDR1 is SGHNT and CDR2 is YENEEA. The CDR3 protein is CASSARTSGSGEQYF. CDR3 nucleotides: TGTGCCAGCAGCGCCCGAACTAGCGGGAGTGGCGAGCAGTACTTC.